These 8 T cell receptor beta chains were sequenced from one sample in a study of shared clonotypes between healthy human individuals. Selected positively for CCR7 and CD45RO-negative, naive CD8 cells excluded terminally differentiated effector memory CD45RA+ cells. Here immunoSEQ multiplex PCR was the method, and the copy in TCRdb shows in-frame clones only, minus some. The sample includes about 550,000 clones, nearly 97% of them seen just once. The sequenced sample was naive CD8+ T cells sorted from blood. These receptors all come from a woman in her twenties or thirties in good health.

The chain links TRBV6-5 to TRBJ1-2; D remains unclear. Germline assignment: CDR1 MNHEY and CDR2 SVGAGI. The CDR3 extends over 13 amino acids. V was cut by 2 bases and J by 4 bases, with 8 bases left in between. CDR3 nucleotide sequence: TGTGCCAGCAGTTACGGGAGCTCCTATGGCTACACCTTC. It specifies CASSYGSSYGYTF.

The CDR3 bases are TGCGCCAGCAGCCAGAGATCCAATCAGCCCCAGCATTTT. Translation: CASSQRSNQPQHF. The rearrangement links TRBV4-1 to TRBJ1-5; the D is unclear. The CDR3 extends over 13 amino acids. The germline CDR1 and CDR2 sequences are MGHRA and YSYEKL. Trimming removed 3 bases from V and 3 bases from J, with 6 bases in between.

This chain links TRBV7-9 with TRBJ2-7, with D possibly being TRBD1 or TRBD2 (5 bases each). The V and J ends lost 5 bases and 6 bases respectively, with 11 bases between them. The CDR3 is 12 residues long. CDR1 and CDR2 (germline): SEHNR, FQNEAQ (reference sequence). Here the CDR3 reads CASSAGTAEQYF. Here the CDR3 DNA reads TGTGCCAGCAGCGCCGGGACGGCCGAGCAGTACTTC. Using reference TRBV7-9 and TRBJ2-7 for the parts outside the CDR3, the full variable domain is DTGVSQNPRHKITKRGQNVTFRCDPISEHNRLYWYRQTLGQGPEFLTYFQNEAQLEKSRLLSDRFSAERPKGSFSTLEIQRTEQGDSAMYLCASSAGTAEQYFGPGTRLTVT.

This chain connects TRBV4-1 to TRBJ2-1; D is perhaps TRBD1 (6 bases). The CDR3 runs 13 residues. V lost 0 bases, J lost 8 bases, and 8 bases lay in between. Germline V gene sequence: CDR1 MGHRA, CDR2 YSYEKL. CDR3: CASSQEQGDEQFF. The CDR3 DNA reads TGCGCCAGCAGCCAAGAACAGGGTGATGAGCAGTTCTTC.

The rearrangement joins TRBV7-6 to TRBJ1-6; D not resolved. With 0 bases removed from V and 6 bases from J, the gap between germline ends came to 3 bases. CDR1 and CDR2 from the germline V gene are SGHVS and FNYEAQ. This CDR3 spans 13 amino acids. The CDR3 here is CASSLAVNSPLHF. Written as DNA, the CDR3 is TGTGCCAGCAGCTTAGCAGTTAATTCACCCCTCCACTTT.

This chain joins TRBV6-5 and TRBJ2-1; D may be TRBD1 (6 bases). Trimming took off 0 bases at V and 8 bases at J, with 11 bases between the two ends. The CDR3 is 14 residues long. Germline V gene data show CDR1 as MNHEY and CDR2 as SVGAGI. The CDR3 loop is CASSYSSQGDEQFF. CDR3 DNA: TGTGCCAGCAGTTACTCGTCACAGGGCGATGAGCAGTTCTTC.

The DNA for the CDR3 is TGTGCCAGTAGTAGGACAGGGAACTACTACGAGCAGTACTTC. Residues: CASSRTGNYYEQYF. This sequence joins TRBV19 and TRBJ2-7; 8 positions match TRBD1. Germline assignment: CDR1 LNHDA and CDR2 SQIVND (reference sequence). The V segment lost 4 bases and the J segment 3 bases; nucleotides outside the gene matches: 5. The CDR3 is 14 amino acids.

The chain is built from TRBV5-4 and TRBJ2-3; D might be TRBD1 (5 bases). The CDR3 loop spans 13 amino acids. Trimming left V 4 bases short and J 5 bases short, with 11 bases between. Germline lookup yields CDR1 SGHNT and CDR2 YYREEE (reference sequence). CDR3 region: CASSHYQGDTQYF. The CDR3 nucleotides are TGTGCCAGCAGCCATTACCAGGGAGATACGCAGTATTTT.